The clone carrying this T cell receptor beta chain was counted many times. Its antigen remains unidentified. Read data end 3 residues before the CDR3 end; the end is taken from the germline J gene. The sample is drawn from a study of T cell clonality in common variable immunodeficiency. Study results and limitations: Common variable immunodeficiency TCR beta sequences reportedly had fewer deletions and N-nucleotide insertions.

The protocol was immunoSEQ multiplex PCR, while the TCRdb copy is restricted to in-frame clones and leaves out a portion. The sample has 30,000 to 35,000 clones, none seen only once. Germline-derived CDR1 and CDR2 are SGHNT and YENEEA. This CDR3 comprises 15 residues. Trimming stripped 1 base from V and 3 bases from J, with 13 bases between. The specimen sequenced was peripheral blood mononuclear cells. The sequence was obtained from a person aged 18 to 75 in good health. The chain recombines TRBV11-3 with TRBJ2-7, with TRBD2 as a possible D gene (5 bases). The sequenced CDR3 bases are TGTGCCAGCAGCTTAGTGGCGGGTGCATACTACGAG. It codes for CASSLVAGAYYE. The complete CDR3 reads CASSLVAGAYYEQYF.